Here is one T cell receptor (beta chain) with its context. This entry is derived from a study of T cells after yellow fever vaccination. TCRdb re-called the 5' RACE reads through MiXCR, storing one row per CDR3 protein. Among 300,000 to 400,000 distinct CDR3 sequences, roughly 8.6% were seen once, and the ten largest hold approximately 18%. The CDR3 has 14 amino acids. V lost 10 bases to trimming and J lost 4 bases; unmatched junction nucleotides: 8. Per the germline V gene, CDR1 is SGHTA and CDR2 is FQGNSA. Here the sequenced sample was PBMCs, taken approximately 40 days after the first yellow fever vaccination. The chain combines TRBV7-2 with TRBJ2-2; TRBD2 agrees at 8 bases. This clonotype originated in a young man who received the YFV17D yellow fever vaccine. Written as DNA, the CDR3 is TGTGCCAACGGGGCGGGGGGAACCACCGGGGAGCTGTTTTTT. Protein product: CANGAGGTTGELFF.